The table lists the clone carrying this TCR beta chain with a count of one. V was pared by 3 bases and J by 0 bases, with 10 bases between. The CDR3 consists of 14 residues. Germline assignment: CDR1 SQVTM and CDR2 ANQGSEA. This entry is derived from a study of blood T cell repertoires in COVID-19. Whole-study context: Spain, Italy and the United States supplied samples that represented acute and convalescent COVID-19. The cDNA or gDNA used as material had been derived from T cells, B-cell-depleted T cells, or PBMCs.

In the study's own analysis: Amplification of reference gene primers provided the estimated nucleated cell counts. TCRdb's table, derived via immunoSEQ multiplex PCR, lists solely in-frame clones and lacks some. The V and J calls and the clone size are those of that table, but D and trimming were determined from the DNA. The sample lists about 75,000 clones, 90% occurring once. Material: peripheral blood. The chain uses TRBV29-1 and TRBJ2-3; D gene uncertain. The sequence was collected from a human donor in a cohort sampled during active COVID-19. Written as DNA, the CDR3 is TGCAGCGTTGAGGGCTTCGTTAGCACAGATACGCAGTATTTT. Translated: CSVEGFVSTDTQYF.